Each of the 16 T cell receptor beta chains below was sequenced from the same sample in a study of regulatory T cells in long-lasting Graves disease. Time point reported: newly diagnosed GD, antithyroid drugs for less than 3 months. PBMC RNA served as the TCR library source. Libraries of TCR beta came from iRepertoire HTBI primers plus Arm-PCR of CDR3 regions. Each CDR3 protein is one row after TCRdb ran MiXCR on the multiplex PCR reads. The table has some 320,000 distinct CDR3 sequences, about 20% seen once; the top ten hold approximately 35%. Sample: peripheral blood mononuclear cells (PBMCs), taken at new diagnosis, from a patient treated with antithyroid drugs. These TCRs come from a female donor with Graves disease.

This clonotype occurred a few times. This rearrangement joins TRBV7-9 to TRBJ2-3; D is uncertain. CDR1 is SEHNR, CDR2 FQNEAQ, per germline (reference sequence). This CDR3 has 12 residues. The ends were cut back, 11 bases at V and 3 bases at J, with 12 bases in the middle. As DNA, the CDR3 is TGTGCCTCAAGTGGGGAAACAGATACGCAGTATTTT. Translated, it gives CASSGETDTQYF.

The V gene is TRBV5-1, the J gene TRBJ2-7, with D perhaps matching TRBD2 (6 bases). The germline gives CDR1 SGHRS, CDR2 YFSETQ. The CDR3 extends over 13 amino acids. The V end lost 4 bases, the J end lost 4 bases, and 12 bases lay between the germline ends. The CDR3 nucleotides read TGCGCCAGCAGCGGCGGGACGATTTACGAGCAGTACTTC. It specifies CASSGGTIYEQYF.

This chain links TRBV18 with TRBJ2-7; D is ambiguous. Trimming took 4 bases from V and 5 from J, leaving 3 bases between them. This CDR3 has 10 amino acids. Germline CDR1 and CDR2: KGHSH and LQKENI. Here the CDR3 DNA reads TGTGCCAGCTCACATAACGAGCAGTACTTC. It is translated as CASSHNEQYF.

This clonotype was counted at least ten times. V is TRBV5-1 and J is TRBJ2-1; D ambiguous. The germline V gene has CDR1 SGHRS and CDR2 YFSETQ. The CDR3 sequence is 17 residues long. V was pared by 4 bases and J by 0 bases, with 17 bases between. CDR3 coding DNA: TGCGCCAGCAGCCTAACCTTGAGGCAGAGCTCCTACAATGAGCAGTTCTTC. It codes for CASSLTLRQSSYNEQFF.

This clonotype was counted between two and nine times. The gene calls are TRBV5-5 and TRBJ2-5; D possibly uses TRBD1 or TRBD2 (6 bases each). CDR3 size: 15 residues. The ends were cut back, 3 bases at V and 3 bases at J, with 15 bases in the middle. The V gene's germline CDR1 is SGHKS and CDR2 YYEKEE (reference sequence). CDR3 nucleotides: TGTGCCAGCAGCTCCCCAACGGGGGCTAAAGAGACCCAGTACTTC. Translating gives CASSSPTGAKETQYF.

This clonotype was seen repeatedly, ten times or more. The chain links TRBV19 to TRBJ2-6; 9 nucleotides align to TRBD1. CDR1 is LNHDA and CDR2 is SQIVND in the germline V gene (reference sequence). J gave up 4 bases and V 1 base, and 8 bases lay outside the gene matches. CDR3 length: 18 amino acids. The CDR3 DNA is TGTGCCAGTAGTATAGCGCGGGACAGGGTAACCGGGGCCAACGTCCTGACTTTC. Translated: CASSIARDRVTGANVLTF.

This clonotype was observed many times. The V call is TRBV28, the J call TRBJ2-5; 9 nucleotides line up with TRBD1. The CDR3 has 14 amino acids. V shed 8 bases and J 5 bases; nucleotides not matched to a gene: 9. Per the germline V gene, CDR1 is MDHEN and CDR2 is SYDVKM. The CDR3 nucleotides read TGTGCCAGCCTGACAGGGGGGGCTCAGGAGACCCAGTACTTC. This translates into CASLTGGAQETQYF.

V usage is TRBV20-1 and J usage is TRBJ1-3; D remains unclear. CDR3 size: 11 residues. V lost 3 bases and J lost 4, with 4 bases in between. Germline V gene lookup returns CDR1 DFQATT and CDR2 SNEGSKA (reference sequence). The CDR3 spells CSARQGNTIYF. CDR3 sequence (DNA): TGCAGTGCTAGGCAGGGAAACACCATATATTTT.

The chain has TRBV6-1 and TRBJ1-4; 7 nucleotides line up with TRBD1. The length of the CDR3 is 15 residues. The germline V gene encodes CDR1 MNHNS and CDR2 SASEGT. The trim removed 1 base at V and 6 bases at J, leaving 5 bases unmatched. CDR3 protein: CASSEEGGQYEKLFF. Written as DNA, the CDR3 is TGTGCCAGCAGTGAAGAAGGGGGACAGTATGAAAAACTGTTTTTT.

This clonotype was detected ten times or more. The CDR3 DNA sequence: TGTGCCAGCAGTCTGCTTCGGACCGGGACAGGTCGCTCTGAAGCTTTCTTT. Translating it yields CASSLLRTGTGRSEAFF. The V and J genes are TRBV12-3 or TRBV12-4 and TRBJ1-1, with 8 bases that match TRBD1. Unmatched junction bases numbered 17, after V lost 5 bases and J lost 6 bases. This CDR3 spans 17 amino acids.

The V and J genes are TRBV5-1 and TRBJ2-7; possible D gene TRBD1, 6 bases. The germline V and J ends were trimmed by 2 bases and 6 bases, with 18 bases remaining between them. This CDR3 is 15 amino acids long. The germline gives CDR1 SGHRS, CDR2 YFSETQ. The CDR3 region is CASSLSGEIGIEQYF. CDR3 sequence (DNA): TGCGCCAGCAGCTTATCAGGGGAGATTGGAATCGAGCAGTACTTC.

This clonotype was counted only a few times. The chain links TRBV7-9 to TRBJ2-7; the match to TRBD2 covers 7 bases. This CDR3 region has 14 residues. In germline, CDR1 is SEHNR, CDR2 FQNEAQ (reference sequence). With 2 bases clipped from V and 4 bases from J, the junction kept 5 bases outside the gene matches. The CDR3 loop reads CASSLIAGPYEQYF. CDR3 DNA: TGTGCCAGCAGCTTAATAGCGGGTCCTTACGAGCAGTACTTC.

This clonotype has a count of ten or more. This chain connects TRBV12-3 or TRBV12-4 to TRBJ1-5; TRBD1 might be the D (6 bases). The CDR3 covers 14 residues. V lost 5 bases to trimming and J lost 2 bases, with 10 bases between them. CDR3 amino acids: CASSQGWGNQPQHF. The CDR3 DNA follows: TGTGCCAGCAGTCAGGGGTGGGGCAATCAGCCCCAGCATTTT.

This clonotype was recorded many times. The chain combines TRBV20-1 with TRBJ2-7; D possibly uses TRBD1 or TRBD2 (7 bases each). CDR3 length: 14 amino acids. Deletions cut 6 bases from V and 6 bases from J, with 21 bases between. Germline-derived CDR1 and CDR2 are DFQATT and SNEGSKA (reference sequence). The CDR3 sequence: CSAPTGDYRSEQYF. The CDR3, as DNA: TGCAGTGCGCCTACAGGGGACTACCGATCCGAGCAGTACTTC.

In its sample, this clonotype was seen many times. V gene TRBV2 combines with J gene TRBJ1-5; 8 nucleotides line up with TRBD1. The CDR3 loop spans 18 amino acids. Germline V gene sequence: CDR1 SNHLY, CDR2 FYNNEI. Trimming at V came to 2 bases and at J to 10 bases, leaving 19 bases not matched to a gene. For the CDR3, the DNA is TGTGCCAGCAGTGAATTCCCCGCCAGGGGGCAGGTCCCTGACCCCCAGCATTTT. This gives the protein CASSEFPARGQVPDPQHF.

The rearrangement links TRBV20-1 to TRBJ1-3; D is ambiguous. V lost 0 bases to trimming and J lost 7 bases, with 13 bases between them. The germline gives CDR1 DFQATT, CDR2 SNEGSKA (reference sequence). The CDR3 covers 14 residues. The CDR3, as DNA: TGCAGTGCTAGAGATACGGGGTATGATAACACCATATATTTT. This encodes CSARDTGYDNTIYF.